What follows is one TCR beta chain and its context. Its target is not known. This entry is derived from a study of OX40 agonist ivuxolimab in advanced cancers. Study summary: Therapy given before enrollment (anti-PD-1, anti-PD-L1 or anti-CTLA-4) was allowed, and under 45% had some. Partial response was recorded in three patients: one hepatocellular carcinoma and two cutaneous melanoma cases. Findings and caveats of the study: CD4+ and CD8+ blood T cells expanded clonally by week 6 at 0.1 to 3.0 mg/kg. Among the lowest peripheral clonal expansion occurred in 0.1-3.0 mg/kg partial responders.

This CDR3 is built from 15 residues. Germline lookup yields CDR1 MDHEN and CDR2 SYDVKM. Trimming took 5 bases from V and 3 from J; bases not matched to a gene: 7. Measured with immunoSEQ multiplex PCR; TCRdb has only the in-frame clones, and not every one. The sample comprises tens of thousands of clones, 84% of which are singletons, and around 1.1% rests with the top ten. The sequencing used CD4+ or CD8+ T cells sorted from blood, collected in a trial of the OX40 agonist ivuxolimab. The chain combines TRBV28 with TRBJ2-7; the match to TRBD1 covers 10 bases. The TCR sequence derives from an adult with an advanced solid tumor such as melanoma, head and neck, liver or kidney cancer. The CDR3 sequence is CASSGQGVSGYEQYV. The CDR3 coding sequence is TGTGCCAGCAGTGGACAGGGGGTGAGCGGCTACGAGCAGTACGTC.